The rows below give T cell receptor beta chains drawn from one sample of a study of CD8+ T cells in alopecia areata. Some clones are missing from TCRdb's copy, which holds only in-frame ones; the method was immunoSEQ multiplex PCR. The table has about 190,000 clones, about three fifths seen once. This specimen was CD4+ T cells sorted from blood, taken at week 4, from a patient treated with tofacitinib. These receptors all come from a human donor with alopecia areata. CDR3s include the opening cysteine and the closing phenylalanine or tryptophan. A D gene is named only where the DNA matches it firmly. Clone size is shown for a subset of rows, as once, few, many or a class of expanded clone.

TRBV5-6	TRBD1	TRBJ1-2	.	TGTGCCAGCAGCACCCAAACAGCAGGGGGCTATGGCTACACCTTC	CASSTQTAGGYGYTF
TRBV9	TRBD2	TRBJ2-7	.	TGTGCCAGCAGCGTAGGAACAGCGGGGGACGTAGTGGAGCAGTACTTC	CASSVGTAGDVVEQYF
TRBV11-2	.	TRBJ2-1	once	TGTGCCAGCAGCTTAGATAGGAAGTACAATGAGCAGTTCTTC	CASSLDRKYNEQFF
TRBV29-1	.	TRBJ1-5	.	TGCAGCGTTACAACAGGGAAGAGAGGCAATCAGCCCCAGCATTTT	CSVTTGKRGNQPQHF
TRBV29-1	.	TRBJ1-2	.	TGCAGCGTTGAAGATAGGGTTCAGGGTGGCTACACCTTC	CSVEDRVQGGYTF
TRBV27	TRBD1	TRBJ1-1	few	TGTGCCAGCAGGAGGGACAGGGGTGGCACTGAAGCTTTCTTT	CASRRDRGGTEAFF
TRBV27	TRBD2	TRBJ2-2	.	TGTGCCAGCAGCCGAGGCGGGGGGCAAGACACCGGGGAGCTGTTTTTT	CASSRGGGQDTGELFF
TRBV30	.	TRBJ2-5	.	TGTGCCTCCGTGCGGAGAGAGACCCAGTACTTC	CASVRRETQYF
TRBV11-1	TRBD1	TRBJ2-7	.	TGTGCCAGCAGCCCGACGACGGACAGGGTGAGGGAGCAGTACTTC	CASSPTTDRVREQYF
TRBV6-5	.	TRBJ2-2	.	TGTGCCAGCAGTCCCGACTATTACACCGGGGAGCTGTTTTTT	CASSPDYYTGELFF
TRBV6-1	TRBD1	TRBJ1-1	.	TGTGCCAACGCCCAGGGGGCGAACACTGAAGCTTTCTTT	CANAQGANTEAFF
TRBV29-1	TRBD2	TRBJ2-3	.	TGCAGCGTTGAAGGGCGACTAGCTAAGGATACGCAGTATTTT	CSVEGRLAKDTQYF
TRBV10-3	.	TRBJ2-1	once	TGTGCCATCAGCCTACAGTCGGAGAAACCGGACAATGAGCAGTTCTTC	CAISLQSEKPDNEQFF
TRBV6-5	.	TRBJ1-2	once	TGTGCCAGCAGTTACTCTTGGCGGGTAACTAACTATGGCTACACCTTC	CASSYSWRVTNYGYTF
TRBV6-6	TRBD1	TRBJ1-3	.	TGTGCCAGCAGGGGACAGGGGATCGGAAACACCATATATTTT	CASRGQGIGNTIYF
TRBV29-1	TRBD1	TRBJ1-1	.	TGCAGCGTTGACCGGACAGGGGTTGAAGCTTTCTTT	CSVDRTGVEAFF
TRBV4-1	.	TRBJ1-4	once	TGCGCCAGCAGCCAAACCGGGACAACCTTTGAAAAACTGTTTTTT	CASSQTGTTFEKLFF
TRBV5-6	.	TRBJ1-5	.	TGTGCCAGCAGCTTGGGTCGGGGGTTTCAGCCCCAGCATTTT	CASSLGRGFQPQHF
TRBV7-9	.	TRBJ1-1	.	TGTGCCAGCAGCTCCTATTCGACGCTACGAGCTTTCTTT	CASSSYSTLRAFF
TRBV5-1	TRBD1	TRBJ1-5	.	TGCGCCAGCAGCCCGTCGGGACAGGGCAATCAGCCCCAGCATTTT	CASSPSGQGNQPQHF
TRBV6-5	.	TRBJ1-2	few	TGTGCCAGCAGTTACTCGATTCTGGATTTCCCCGGGGGCTACACCTTC	CASSYSILDFPGGYTF
TRBV4-3	.	TRBJ2-2	.	TGCGCCAGCAGCCAAGATCTAAGGGCCGGGGAGCTGTTTTTT	CASSQDLRAGELFF
TRBV5-1	.	TRBJ2-5	.	TGCGCCAGCAGCTCGGGACTGCAAGAGACCCAGTACTTC	CASSSGLQETQYF
TRBV7-8	.	TRBJ2-1	.	TGTGCCAGCAGCCCACCCCCTGGGAAATCCTACAATGAGCAGTTCTTC	CASSPPPGKSYNEQFF
TRBV6-5	.	TRBJ1-5	.	TGTGCCAGCAGTTTAGGACCACTCGTGGGGCAGCCCCAGCATTTT	CASSLGPLVGQPQHF
TRBV18	.	TRBJ2-6	few	TGTGCCAGCTCTCCATCCGTTGCTGGGGCCAACGTCCTGACTTTC	CASSPSVAGANVLTF
TRBV5-4	TRBD1	TRBJ1-1	.	TGTGCCAGCAGCTGGGACAGGGGGCTCACTGAAGCTTTCTTT	CASSWDRGLTEAFF
TRBV7-2	.	TRBJ2-2	.	TGTGCCAGCAGCTACGGGCCTAACGCTGGGGAGCTGTTTTTT	CASSYGPNAGELFF
TRBV7-9	.	TRBJ1-2	.	TGTGCCAGCAGCTTAGCCTCCATAGGGAAGGGGAGTAACTATGGCTACACCTTC	CASSLASIGKGSNYGYTF
TRBV7-2	.	TRBJ2-3	few	TGTGCCAGCAGCGTAGGAGATACGCAGTATTTT	CASSVGDTQYF
TRBV7-7	TRBD2	TRBJ2-5	.	TGTGCTAGCAGCTCTAGCGGGGAAGTGGGGACCCAGTACTTC	CASSSSGEVGTQYF
TRBV10-3	.	TRBJ2-7	few	TGTGCCATCAGTGATTCAGACGGAGGCTACGAGCAGTACTTC	CAISDSDGGYEQYF
TRBV30	TRBD2	TRBJ2-1	once	TGTGCCTGGAGACTAGCGGGGACCTACAATGAGCAGTTCTTC	CAWRLAGTYNEQFF
TRBV5-4	.	TRBJ1-6	.	TGTGCCAGCAGCTTGGAGTTAGGGGCTTCACCCCTCCACTTT	CASSLELGASPLHF
TRBV28	TRBD1	TRBJ1-2	.	TGTGCCAGCATGCCGGGACAGGTGGGGCTTTATGGCTACACCTTC	CASMPGQVGLYGYTF
TRBV27	TRBD1	TRBJ2-3	.	TGTGCCAGCAGTCCACCTAGACAGGGCAGTGGCGCAGATACGCAGTATTTT	CASSPPRQGSGADTQYF
TRBV29-1	.	TRBJ1-3	.	TGCAGCGTTGAAAAAGGGGGTAACACCATATATTTT	CSVEKGGNTIYF
TRBV4-2	TRBD2	TRBJ2-7	few	TGTGCCAGCAGCCAAGACGAGCGGGGCCATCGGACCTACGAGCAGTACTTC	CASSQDERGHRTYEQYF
TRBV29-1	.	TRBJ2-3	.	TGCAGCGTTGCCACAGATACGCAGTATTTT	CSVATDTQYF
TRBV9	.	TRBJ2-1	.	TGTGCCAGCAGCGTTTTAGGGTCCTCAGACAATGAGCAGTTCTTC	CASSVLGSSDNEQFF
TRBV11-2	.	TRBJ1-1	few	TGTGCCAGCAGCTTACAGGGTGGGACTGAAGCTTTCTTT	CASSLQGGTEAFF
TRBV6-4	TRBD2	TRBJ2-1	.	TGTGCCAGCAGTGAATCGTCTAGCGGGGGAGGGGAGCAGTTCTTC	CASSESSSGGGEQFF
TRBV4-2	.	TRBJ2-3	.	TGTGCCAGCAGCCACTCAGATACGCAGTATTTT	CASSHSDTQYF
TRBV7-9	.	TRBJ2-7	few	TGTGCCAGCAGCTTAGGGGACGGTGCCCTCTACGAGCAGTACTTC	CASSLGDGALYEQYF
TRBV11-2	TRBD1	TRBJ2-7	.	TGTGCCAGCCAAGGGGGCCCGACCTACGAGCAGTACTTC	CASQGGPTYEQYF
TRBV5-1	.	TRBJ1-6	.	TGCGCCAGCAGCTTCGGGACACCGAAACCCCTCCACTTT	CASSFGTPKPLHF
TRBV11-2	.	TRBJ2-2	.	TGTGCCAGCAGCCCCAACACCGTCGGGGAGCTGTTTTTT	CASSPNTVGELFF
TRBV9	.	TRBJ1-1	.	TGTGCCAGCAGCGTACAGGGCGATGAAGCTTTCTTT	CASSVQGDEAFF
TRBV5-1	.	TRBJ1-6	.	TGCGCCAGCAGCTTGGTGTCGGCACACATGAATTCACCCCTCCACTTT	CASSLVSAHMNSPLHF
TRBV7-9	TRBD2	TRBJ2-3	few	TGTGCCAGCAGCCACTGGGGGAGGGGTCGCACAGATACGCAGTATTTT	CASSHWGRGRTDTQYF
TRBV23-1	TRBD1	TRBJ1-6	.	TGCGCCAGCAGTCAATTAGGGGACAGGGTTTCTAATTCACCCCTCCACTTT	CASSQLGDRVSNSPLHF
TRBV7-9	.	TRBJ2-7	few	TGTGCCAGCAGCGGCACTTCCTACAGCTACGAGCAGTACTTC	CASSGTSYSYEQYF
TRBV7-8	.	TRBJ2-1	few	TGTGCCAGCAGCCCGAGGGGCCGTTCCTCCTACAATGAGCAGTTCTTC	CASSPRGRSSYNEQFF
TRBV29-1	.	TRBJ1-2	.	TGCAGCGTTGATGGGACTGCAGGCTACACCTTC	CSVDGTAGYTF
TRBV19	.	TRBJ1-2	few	TGTGCCAGTAGTCCCCGGTCGGAGCGGGCGGACTATGGCTACACCTTC	CASSPRSERADYGYTF
TRBV29-1	TRBD2	TRBJ2-1	.	TGCAGCGTTGGACTAGCGGGGGGCTACAATGAGCAGTTCTTC	CSVGLAGGYNEQFF
TRBV15	TRBD2	TRBJ2-5	.	TGTGCCACCAGCTACGGCGGGACTAGCGGACAAGAGACCCAGTACTTC	CATSYGGTSGQETQYF
TRBV7-2	TRBD2	TRBJ2-3	.	TGTGCCAGCAGCTTCGGACTAGCGGGGGCGGGGGATACGCAGTATTTT	CASSFGLAGAGDTQYF